This T cell receptor beta chain was sequenced during a study of blood T cell repertoires in COVID-19. On the study more broadly: Italy, Spain and the United States were the sources of the convalescent and acute COVID-19 samples. T cells, B-cell-depleted T cells, or PBMCs supplied cDNA or gDNA.

As processed by the authors: Estimation of nucleated cell counts was performed using reference gene primer amplification. Only in-frame clones appear in the TCRdb table, and some are missing; sequencing was by immunoSEQ multiplex PCR. V and J calls and clone size follow that table, whereas D and trimming were derived from the DNA. Here the sample spans around 45,000 clones, around 90% being singletons. The length of the CDR3 is 14 residues. In germline, CDR1 is SGDLS, CDR2 YYNGEE. V lost 1 base to trimming and J lost 4 bases, with 10 bases between them. Material: peripheral blood. This TCR was recovered from a man in his 70s with active COVID-19. V gene TRBV9 combines with J gene TRBJ2-3; D may be TRBD2 (6 bases). The CDR3 protein is CASSVWGVPDTQYF. DNA for the CDR3: TGTGCCAGCAGCGTATGGGGGGTACCAGATACGCAGTATTTT.